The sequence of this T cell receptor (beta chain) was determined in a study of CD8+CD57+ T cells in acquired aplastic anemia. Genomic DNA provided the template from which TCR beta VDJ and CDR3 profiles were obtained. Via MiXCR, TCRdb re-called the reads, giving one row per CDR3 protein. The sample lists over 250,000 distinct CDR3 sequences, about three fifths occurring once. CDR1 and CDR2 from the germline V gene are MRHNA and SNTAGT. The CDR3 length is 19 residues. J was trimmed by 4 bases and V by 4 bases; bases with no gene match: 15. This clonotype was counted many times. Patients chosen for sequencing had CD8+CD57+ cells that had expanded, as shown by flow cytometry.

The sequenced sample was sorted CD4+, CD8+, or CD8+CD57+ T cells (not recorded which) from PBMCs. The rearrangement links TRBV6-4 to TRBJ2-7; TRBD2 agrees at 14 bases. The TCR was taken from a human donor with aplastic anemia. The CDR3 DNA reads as TGTGCCAGCAGTGCCCTGGGACTAGCGGGAGCAAGGAAGGAGTACGAGCAGTACTTC. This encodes CASSALGLAGARKEYEQYF.